This T cell receptor beta chain was profiled in a study of metastatic and nonmetastatic thyroid tumors. On the study more broadly: Repertoire comparison spanned blood and tumor or nodule tissue of malignant and benign thyroid patients.

General study results and limits: In both blood and tumor samples, TCR beta diversity was reported significantly higher for malignant than benign nodules.

This clone has just a few counts. As yet, its antigen is unknown. Not a single patient had been given any form of treatment at any point before undergoing thyroid surgery. Per the study methods: What underpinned the distant-metastasis classifier for papillary thyroid cancer was the set of CDR3 differences across clinicopathological groups. Via MiXCR, TCRdb re-called the PCR reads. TCRdb, rather than the study authors, made the V and J calls. The sample shows 22,000 or so clones, about 14% of them seen only once. This TCR was sampled from a female donor with papillary thyroid cancer or a benign thyroid nodule (not recorded which). Some clones in this sample may be carry-over from other donors' samples. Material for sequencing was tumor tissue.

This chain's CDR3 is CATSSSSGRGYEQYF. Written as DNA, the CDR3 is TGTGCCACCAGCAGTTCCAGCGGGAGAGGGTACGAGCAGTACTTC. This rearrangement joins TRBV15 to TRBJ2-7; 8 bases are shared with TRBD2. CDR1 LNHNV and CDR2 YYDKDF come from the germline V gene (reference sequence). This CDR3 region has 15 residues. V lost 3 bases to trimming and J lost 4 bases; unmatched junction nucleotides: 8. Full variable domain (outside the CDR3, taken from reference TRBV15 and TRBJ2-7): DAMVIQNPRYQVTQFGKPVTLSCSQTLNHNVMYWYQQKSSQAPKLLFHYYDKDFNNEADTPDNFQSRRPNTSFCFLDIRSPGLGDTAMYLCATSSSSGRGYEQYFGPGTRLTVT.